Listed below are T cell receptor beta chains from one sample, sequenced in a study of OX40 agonist ivuxolimab in advanced cancers. Sequencing was performed with immunoSEQ multiplex PCR; in TCRdb, only in-frame clones are kept and a portion is missing. Among around 37,000 clones listed, 88% were seen once. Sequenced material: CD4+ or CD8+ T cells sorted from blood, taken in a trial of the OX40 agonist ivuxolimab. The receptors derive from an adult with an advanced solid tumor such as melanoma, head and neck, liver or kidney cancer. Each CDR3 is given with its conserved first and last residue. Fields, in order: clone size, D gene, V gene, J gene, CDR3 DNA, CDR3 protein. D genes are given only for firm matches. The size entry is marked missing in some rows and otherwise reads once, few, many or a size class.

abundance: -; d_gene: -; v_gene: TRBV12-2; j_gene: TRBJ1-4; CDR3nt: TGTGCAAGTCGCTCCATCCCGGGACAGGGGCCAACTAATGAAAAACTGTTTTTT; CDR3aa: CASRSIPGQGPTNEKLFF
abundance: -; d_gene: -; v_gene: TRBV6-5; j_gene: TRBJ2-2; CDR3nt: TGTGCCAGCAGTTCGAACACCGGGGAGCTGTTTTTT; CDR3aa: CASSSNTGELFF
abundance: -; d_gene: TRBD2; v_gene: TRBV15; j_gene: TRBJ2-7; CDR3nt: TGTGCCACCAGCAACCCCAAGGGGACTAGTCCCTACGAGCAGTACTTC; CDR3aa: CATSNPKGTSPYEQYF
abundance: -; d_gene: -; v_gene: TRBV6-6; j_gene: TRBJ1-2; CDR3nt: TGTGCCAGCAGTCGCCAAGGGGGGAGTGGAGGCTACACCTTC; CDR3aa: CASSRQGGSGGYTF
abundance: -; d_gene: -; v_gene: TRBV21-1; j_gene: TRBJ2-5; CDR3nt: TGTGCCAGCAGGGTGGGCTACACTTTCTCTGAGACCCAGTACTTC; CDR3aa: CASRVGYTFSETQYF
abundance: few; d_gene: -; v_gene: TRBV19; j_gene: TRBJ1-1; CDR3nt: TGTGCCAGTAGTATGACGGGTAGGAACACTGAAGCTTTCTTT; CDR3aa: CASSMTGRNTEAFF
abundance: -; d_gene: TRBD1; v_gene: TRBV27; j_gene: TRBJ1-5; CDR3nt: TGTGCCAGCAGCCGACAGGGGAGCAATCAGCCCCAGCATTTT; CDR3aa: CASSRQGSNQPQHF
abundance: -; d_gene: TRBD1; v_gene: TRBV4-1; j_gene: TRBJ2-3; CDR3nt: TGCGCCAGCAGCCAAGTCGGACAGGAGTCGACGCAGTATTTT; CDR3aa: CASSQVGQESTQYF
abundance: -; d_gene: -; v_gene: TRBV27; j_gene: TRBJ1-5; CDR3nt: TGTGCCAGCAGTGGCTTAGACAGGATTAATCAGCCCCAGCATTTT; CDR3aa: CASSGLDRINQPQHF
abundance: -; d_gene: TRBD1; v_gene: TRBV5-8; j_gene: TRBJ2-5; CDR3nt: TGTGCCAGCAGCTGGACAGGGGGGCAAGAGACCCAGTACTTC; CDR3aa: CASSWTGGQETQYF
abundance: -; d_gene: TRBD1; v_gene: TRBV5-1; j_gene: TRBJ2-7; CDR3nt: TGCGCCAGCAGCTGGGGGACAGGGAGCTCCTACGAGCAGTACTTC; CDR3aa: CASSWGTGSSYEQYF
abundance: -; d_gene: -; v_gene: TRBV7-2; j_gene: TRBJ2-7; CDR3nt: TGTGCCAGCAGCCCCCACCCGGGACAAGAGCAGTACTTC; CDR3aa: CASSPHPGQEQYF
abundance: -; d_gene: TRBD2; v_gene: TRBV28; j_gene: TRBJ2-7; CDR3nt: TGTGCCAGCATCTCCACTAGCGGAGCCTACGAGCAGTACTTC; CDR3aa: CASISTSGAYEQYF
abundance: -; d_gene: TRBD1; v_gene: TRBV10-3; j_gene: TRBJ1-3; CDR3nt: TGTGCCTCGGTCCCGGGGACAGTCTCTGGAAACACCATATATTTT; CDR3aa: CASVPGTVSGNTIYF
abundance: -; d_gene: TRBD2; v_gene: TRBV5-4; j_gene: TRBJ2-1; CDR3nt: TGTGCCAGCAGCTTGGTACTAGCGTACTACAATGAGCAGTTCTTC; CDR3aa: CASSLVLAYYNEQFF
abundance: -; d_gene: TRBD2; v_gene: TRBV7-9; j_gene: TRBJ2-7; CDR3nt: TGTGCCAGCAGCTTAGGACTAGCGGGAGACGAGCAGTACTTC; CDR3aa: CASSLGLAGDEQYF
abundance: -; d_gene: -; v_gene: TRBV23-1; j_gene: TRBJ1-1; CDR3nt: TGCGCCAGCAGTCAACTCCCCTGGGGGCTACTGAACACTGAAGCTTTCTTT; CDR3aa: CASSQLPWGLLNTEAFF
abundance: -; d_gene: TRBD2; v_gene: TRBV7-6; j_gene: TRBJ2-1; CDR3nt: TGTGCCAGCAGCAACGTACTAGCGGGAGAGAGGGATGAGCAGTTCTTC; CDR3aa: CASSNVLAGERDEQFF
abundance: -; d_gene: -; v_gene: TRBV28; j_gene: TRBJ1-5; CDR3nt: TGTGCCAGCCAGTATAGGGGCAATCAGCCCCAGCATTTT; CDR3aa: CASQYRGNQPQHF
abundance: -; d_gene: TRBD1; v_gene: TRBV19; j_gene: TRBJ1-5; CDR3nt: TGTGCCAGTAGTGCCGGGACAGGGGCCCTTAGCAATCAGCCCCAGCATTTT; CDR3aa: CASSAGTGALSNQPQHF
abundance: -; d_gene: -; v_gene: TRBV13; j_gene: TRBJ2-7; CDR3nt: TGTGCCAGCAGTTCCGGGAGCCGCTACGAGCAGTACTTC; CDR3aa: CASSSGSRYEQYF
abundance: -; d_gene: -; v_gene: TRBV6-5; j_gene: TRBJ2-5; CDR3nt: TGTGCCAGCAGCTCCTCCGGGGGGCGTGAGACCCAGTACTTC; CDR3aa: CASSSSGGRETQYF
abundance: -; d_gene: TRBD2; v_gene: TRBV9; j_gene: TRBJ2-1; CDR3nt: TGTGCCAGCAACACAGGAGCGGGAGGATCCTACAATGAGCAGTTCTTC; CDR3aa: CASNTGAGGSYNEQFF
abundance: -; d_gene: -; v_gene: TRBV4-1; j_gene: TRBJ1-5; CDR3nt: TGCGCCAGCAGCCAAGATGGTGGCGGGGCCATAAATCAGCCCCAGCATTTT; CDR3aa: CASSQDGGGAINQPQHF
abundance: -; d_gene: -; v_gene: TRBV7-2; j_gene: TRBJ2-7; CDR3nt: TGTGCCAGCAGCTCCCCGGGCTTCACCTACGAGCAGTACTTC; CDR3aa: CASSSPGFTYEQYF
abundance: -; d_gene: -; v_gene: TRBV28; j_gene: TRBJ2-1; CDR3nt: TGTGCCAGCAGCCCCCAATTCAATGAGCAGTTCTTC; CDR3aa: CASSPQFNEQFF
abundance: -; d_gene: -; v_gene: TRBV5-8; j_gene: TRBJ1-5; CDR3nt: TGTGCCAGCAGCTTGGGACGGGACGACCTGGCCCAGCATTTT; CDR3aa: CASSLGRDDLAQHF
abundance: -; d_gene: -; v_gene: TRBV27; j_gene: TRBJ2-7; CDR3nt: TGTGCCAGCAGTAACCGACAACCCTACGAGCAGTACTTC; CDR3aa: CASSNRQPYEQYF
abundance: once; d_gene: -; v_gene: TRBV7-6; j_gene: TRBJ2-3; CDR3nt: TGTGCCAGCAGCGCGTCGGGCACAGATACGCAGTATTTT; CDR3aa: CASSASGTDTQYF
abundance: -; d_gene: -; v_gene: TRBV7-9; j_gene: TRBJ1-1; CDR3nt: TGTGCCAGCAGCTTAGTGCTGGGAAGTCCTGAAGCTTTCTTT; CDR3aa: CASSLVLGSPEAFF
abundance: -; d_gene: -; v_gene: TRBV7-9; j_gene: TRBJ1-4; CDR3nt: TGTGCCAGCAGCCTACAGGGTATTAATGAAAAACTGTTTTTT; CDR3aa: CASSLQGINEKLFF
abundance: -; d_gene: -; v_gene: TRBV5-6; j_gene: TRBJ2-7; CDR3nt: TGTGCCAGCAGCTCCCGACAGATCTACGAGCAGTACTTC; CDR3aa: CASSSRQIYEQYF
abundance: few; d_gene: -; v_gene: TRBV28; j_gene: TRBJ2-3; CDR3nt: TGTGCCAGCAGCCAGAACGTGGGGGCAGATACGCAGTATTTT; CDR3aa: CASSQNVGADTQYF
abundance: -; d_gene: TRBD1; v_gene: TRBV27; j_gene: TRBJ1-5; CDR3nt: TGTGCCAGCAGTGCACAGGGGGCATTAGGGCAGCCCCAGCATTTT; CDR3aa: CASSAQGALGQPQHF
abundance: -; d_gene: -; v_gene: TRBV28; j_gene: TRBJ1-5; CDR3nt: TGTGCCAGCGGGGCTAAAGGGAATCAGCCCCAGCATTTT; CDR3aa: CASGAKGNQPQHF
abundance: -; d_gene: -; v_gene: TRBV28; j_gene: TRBJ1-5; CDR3nt: TGTGCCAGCAGATCCTGGCCCTCTGGGCCCTGGGGGGATCAGCCCCAGCATTTT; CDR3aa: CASRSWPSGPWGDQPQHF
abundance: -; d_gene: -; v_gene: TRBV29-1; j_gene: TRBJ2-6; CDR3nt: TGCAGCGTCGCACAAAGGGGATATGGGGCCAACGTCCTGACTTTC; CDR3aa: CSVAQRGYGANVLTF
abundance: once; d_gene: TRBD1; v_gene: TRBV27; j_gene: TRBJ2-7; CDR3nt: TGTGCCAGCAGTTCGGGACAGAACTCCTACGAGCAGTACTTC; CDR3aa: CASSSGQNSYEQYF
abundance: few; d_gene: -; v_gene: TRBV9; j_gene: TRBJ1-1; CDR3nt: TGTGCCAGCAGCGTACCCGGGACTGAAGCTTTCTTT; CDR3aa: CASSVPGTEAFF
abundance: -; d_gene: -; v_gene: TRBV6-5; j_gene: TRBJ1-1; CDR3nt: TGTGCCAGCATGGACCACGGCGGGGACACTGAAGCTTTCTTT; CDR3aa: CASMDHGGDTEAFF
abundance: -; d_gene: -; v_gene: TRBV5-4; j_gene: TRBJ1-4; CDR3nt: TGTGCCAGCAGCCCAGGGGAGACTAATGAAAAACTGTTTTTT; CDR3aa: CASSPGETNEKLFF
abundance: -; d_gene: -; v_gene: TRBV4-1; j_gene: TRBJ1-6; CDR3nt: TGCGCCAGCAGCCAGGGGGGGGCACCTAGCTCCTATAATTCACCCCTCCACTTT; CDR3aa: CASSQGGAPSSYNSPLHF
abundance: -; d_gene: TRBD1; v_gene: TRBV27; j_gene: TRBJ2-5; CDR3nt: TGTGCCAGCAGTTCGACAGGGGTTGAGACCCAGTACTTC; CDR3aa: CASSSTGVETQYF
abundance: once; d_gene: -; v_gene: TRBV27; j_gene: TRBJ1-2; CDR3nt: TGTGCCACCGCCCCGGTAGGGGACTATGGCTACACCTTC; CDR3aa: CATAPVGDYGYTF
abundance: -; d_gene: -; v_gene: TRBV14; j_gene: TRBJ1-1; CDR3nt: TGTGCCAGCAGCCAAGGGTCCTTGAATTCTGAAGCTTTCTTT; CDR3aa: CASSQGSLNSEAFF
abundance: -; d_gene: -; v_gene: TRBV4-1; j_gene: TRBJ2-3; CDR3nt: TGCGCCAGCAGCCAAGCCCGCCTAGTAGAGGGCACAGATACGCAGTATTTT; CDR3aa: CASSQARLVEGTDTQYF
abundance: -; d_gene: TRBD1; v_gene: TRBV7-9; j_gene: TRBJ2-3; CDR3nt: TGTGCCAGCAGCCCCCGGGACAGGCATTTCCCCAGCACAGATACGCAGTATTTT; CDR3aa: CASSPRDRHFPSTDTQYF
abundance: -; d_gene: -; v_gene: TRBV19; j_gene: TRBJ1-1; CDR3nt: TGTGCCAGTAGCGATGCACAGGGTGGGGACACTGAAGCTTTCTTT; CDR3aa: CASSDAQGGDTEAFF
abundance: -; d_gene: -; v_gene: TRBV6-5; j_gene: TRBJ2-1; CDR3nt: TGTGCCAGCAGTTACTCGAGTGACAATGAGCAGTTCTTC; CDR3aa: CASSYSSDNEQFF
abundance: -; d_gene: TRBD2; v_gene: TRBV15; j_gene: TRBJ2-7; CDR3nt: TGTGCCACTCGCCTAGCGGGAGCCTACGAGCAGTACTTC; CDR3aa: CATRLAGAYEQYF